This note documents a single TCR beta chain sequence. There is no known antigen for this receptor. Base qualities are not provided; no much larger clone lies one nucleotide away. Full-length TCR variable regions were amplified by 5' RACE PCR using constant-region reverse primers, and then by semi-nested PCR using Nested Universal Primer A. The ReliaPrep RNA Cell Miniprep System was used to extract total RNA, which was then reverse transcribed into 5'RACE-ready cDNA with the SMARTer RACE 5'/3' Kit. Full-length TCR alpha and beta libraries were barcoded with multiplex adaptors and sequenced on an Illumina MiSeq. In the source study's methods: For each of nine subset-tissue groups, sequencing data from the five patients were pooled, and the groups were then compared using unsupervised clustering of TCR gene usage. The Morisita-Horn index was used to calculate repertoire similarity, with shared sequences weighted according to their contribution to each repertoire. In-frame beta chains were kept once TCRdb had trimmed the public reads at Q25 with fastp and called clones with MiXCR. Records with the same CDR3 protein are collapsed into one entry carrying the most frequent genes and DNA. The V and J calls come from TCRdb's annotation, not from the publication. The sample records almost 8,500 distinct CDR3 sequences, roughly two thirds of which are singletons. 4.3% of the sample belongs to the ten largest clones.

To purify naive CD4+ T cells, the Miltenyi Naive CD4+ T Cell Isolation kit was used, and CD25 microbeads served to deplete Tregs. Tregs, naive and memory CD4+ T cells from tumor, blood and ipsilateral draining lymph nodes of a handful of breast cancer patients underwent full-length TCR alpha and beta sequencing. Tumor tissue and lymph nodes from ipsilateral axillary dissection were perfused with PBS, minced and digested with collagenase I and hyaluronidase. FACS confirmed that the sorted cell populations were more than 90% pure. This sample is drawn from a study (dated by TCRdb to about 2015). Context from the whole study: Whether tumor-infiltrating Tregs in breast cancer are recruited from blood Tregs or converted in situ from other CD4+ T cell subsets was tested. The paper's findings and limits, for the study overall: Tumor memory CD4+ T cell TCR gene usage was found to cluster with blood and lymph node memory CD4+ cells and with lymph node naive CD4+ cells. Tumor-infiltrating Treg TCR alpha and beta sequences overlapped most with tumor naive CD4+ T cells, then with blood naive CD4+ T cells. Validation in the larger cohort was restricted to a single TCR beta V-J rearrangement rather than whole repertoires.

The specimen sequenced was tumor-infiltrating naive CD4+ T cells sorted from the breast tumor. The cell subset or site label of this sample denotes: naive CD4+ T cells, CD4+CD45RA+CD25-. The sequence was obtained from a female donor with breast cancer.

The base sequence is TGCGCCAGCAGCCAAGTAGGGTACGAGCAGTACTTC. Translated, it reads CASSQVGYEQYF. The rearranged segments are TRBV4-1 and TRBJ2-7, with no reliable assignment of the D segment. At the junction V is shortened by 1 base and J by 4 bases, with 5 bases in between. The germline V gene encodes CDR1 MGHRA and CDR2 YSYEKL. The CDR3 contains 12 residues, cysteine and phenylalanine counted. Only CDR3 DNA remains: 36 bases, in frame from the first base.